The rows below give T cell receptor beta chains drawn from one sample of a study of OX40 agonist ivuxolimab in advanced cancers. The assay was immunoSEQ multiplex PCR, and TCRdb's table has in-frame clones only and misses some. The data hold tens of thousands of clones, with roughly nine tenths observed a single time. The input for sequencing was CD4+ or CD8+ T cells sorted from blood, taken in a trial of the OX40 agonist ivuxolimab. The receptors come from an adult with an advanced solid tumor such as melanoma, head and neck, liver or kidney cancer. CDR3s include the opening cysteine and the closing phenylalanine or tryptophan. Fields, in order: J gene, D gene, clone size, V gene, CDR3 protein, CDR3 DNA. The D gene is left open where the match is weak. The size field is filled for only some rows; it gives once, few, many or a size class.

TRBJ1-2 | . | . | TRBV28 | CASSLRQTYGYTF | TGTGCCAGCAGTTTACGGCAGACATATGGCTACACCTTC
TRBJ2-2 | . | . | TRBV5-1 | CASSLESGANTGELFF | TGCGCCAGCAGCTTGGAGTCAGGGGCGAACACCGGGGAGCTGTTTTTT
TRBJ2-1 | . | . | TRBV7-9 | CASSLNTGNEQFF | TGTGCCAGCAGCCTCAACACCGGAAATGAGCAGTTCTTC
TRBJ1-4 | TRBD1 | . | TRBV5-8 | CASSMSTGTGVEKLFF | TGTGCCAGCAGCATGTCTACCGGGACAGGGGTTGAAAAACTGTTTTTT
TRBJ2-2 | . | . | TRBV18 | CASSPVAENTGELFF | TGTGCCAGCTCACCAGTCGCGGAGAACACCGGGGAGCTGTTTTTT
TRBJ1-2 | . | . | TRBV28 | CASSSFVAPGYGYTF | TGTGCCAGCTCGTCCTTCGTGGCCCCGGGCTATGGCTACACCTTC
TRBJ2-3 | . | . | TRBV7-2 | CASSLVILPTDTQYF | TGTGCCAGCAGCTTAGTAATACTCCCGACAGATACGCAGTATTTT
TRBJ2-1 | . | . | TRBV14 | CASSQGGSLYNEQFF | TGTGCCAGCAGCCAAGGAGGGAGTCTCTACAATGAGCAGTTCTTC
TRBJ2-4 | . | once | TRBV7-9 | CASSLKAELAKNIQYF | TGTGCCAGCAGCTTAAAGGCAGAACTAGCCAAAAACATTCAGTACTTC
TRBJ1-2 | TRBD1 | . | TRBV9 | CASSPQGANYGYTF | TGTGCCAGCAGCCCTCAGGGGGCTAACTATGGCTACACCTTC
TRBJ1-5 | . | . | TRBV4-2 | CASSQTGTRGVNQPQHF | TGTGCCAGCAGCCAGACCGGGACACGGGGTGTCAATCAGCCCCAGCATTTT
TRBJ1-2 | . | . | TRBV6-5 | CASSPSLDRAYGYTF | TGTGCCAGCAGTCCCTCTCTAGACAGAGCCTATGGCTACACCTTC
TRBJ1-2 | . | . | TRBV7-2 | CASSLARGLDGYTF | TGTGCCAGCAGCTTAGCCCGGGGCCTGGATGGCTACACCTTC
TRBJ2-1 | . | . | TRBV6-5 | CASSYGRVALYNEQFF | TGTGCCAGCAGTTACGGGCGGGTGGCCTTGTACAATGAGCAGTTCTTC
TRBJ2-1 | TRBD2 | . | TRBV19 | CASSTSSGKGQYNEQFF | TGTGCCAGTAGTACCTCTAGCGGGAAGGGACAATACAATGAGCAGTTCTTC
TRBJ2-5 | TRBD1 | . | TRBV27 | CASSVNRGQETQYF | TGTGCCAGCAGTGTAAACAGGGGGCAGGAGACCCAGTACTTC
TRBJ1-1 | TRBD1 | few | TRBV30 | CAWSLGTGGSEAFF | TGTGCCTGGAGCCTCGGGACAGGGGGCTCTGAAGCTTTCTTT
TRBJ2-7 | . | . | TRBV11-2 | CASSLDRRDSYEQYF | TGTGCCAGCAGCTTAGATCGCAGGGACTCCTACGAGCAGTACTTC
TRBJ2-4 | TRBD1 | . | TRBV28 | CASSSPGQGDIQYF | TGTGCCAGCAGTTCCCCCGGCCAGGGGGACATTCAGTACTTC
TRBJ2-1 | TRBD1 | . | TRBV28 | CASSLRQGSYNEQFF | TGTGCCAGCAGTCTGAGACAGGGGTCGTACAATGAGCAGTTCTTC
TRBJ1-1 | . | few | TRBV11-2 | CASSFPSGRNTEAFF | TGTGCCAGCAGCTTCCCTTCTGGCAGGAACACTGAAGCTTTCTTT
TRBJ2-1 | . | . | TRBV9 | CASSARGPNNEQFF | TGTGCCAGCAGCGCGAGGGGACCAAACAATGAGCAGTTCTTC
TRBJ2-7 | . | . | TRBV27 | CASRYEGYGHEQYF | TGTGCCAGCAGATACGAGGGGTACGGGCACGAGCAGTACTTC
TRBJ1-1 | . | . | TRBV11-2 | CASSLLGGKNTEAFF | TGTGCCAGCAGCTTACTGGGGGGAAAGAACACTGAAGCTTTCTTT
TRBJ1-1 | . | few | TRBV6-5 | CASSYSNQNTEAFF | TGTGCCAGCAGTTACTCGAACCAGAACACTGAAGCTTTCTTT
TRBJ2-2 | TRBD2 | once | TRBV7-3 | CASSLLAGGRAGELFF | TGTGCCAGCAGCTTACTAGCGGGAGGGCGAGCCGGGGAGCTGTTTTTT
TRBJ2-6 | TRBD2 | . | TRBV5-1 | CASSLSSGKHGANVLTF | TGCGCCAGCAGCTTGAGTAGCGGGAAGCACGGGGCCAACGTCCTGACTTTC
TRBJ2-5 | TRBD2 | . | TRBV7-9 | CASSFLAGGIQETQYF | TGTGCCAGCAGCTTCCTAGCGGGAGGGATACAAGAGACCCAGTACTTC